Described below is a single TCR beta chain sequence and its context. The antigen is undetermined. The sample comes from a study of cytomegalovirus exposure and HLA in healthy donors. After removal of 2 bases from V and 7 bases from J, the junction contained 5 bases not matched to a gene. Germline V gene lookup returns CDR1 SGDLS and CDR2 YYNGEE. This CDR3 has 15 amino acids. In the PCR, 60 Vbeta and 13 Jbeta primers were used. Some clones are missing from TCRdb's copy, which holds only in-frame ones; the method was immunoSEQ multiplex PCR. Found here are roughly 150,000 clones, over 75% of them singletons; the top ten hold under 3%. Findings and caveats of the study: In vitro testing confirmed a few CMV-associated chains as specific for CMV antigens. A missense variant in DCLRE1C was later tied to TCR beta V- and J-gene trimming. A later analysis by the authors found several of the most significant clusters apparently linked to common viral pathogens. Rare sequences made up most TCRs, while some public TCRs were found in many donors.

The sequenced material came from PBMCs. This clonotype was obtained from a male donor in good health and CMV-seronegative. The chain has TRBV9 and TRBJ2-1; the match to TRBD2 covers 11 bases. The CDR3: CASSVLGTSGNEQFF. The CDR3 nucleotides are TGTGCCAGCAGCGTCCTCGGGACTAGCGGAAATGAGCAGTTCTTC.